Included here is one T cell receptor (beta chain) sequence, with context. Its antigen is currently unknown. The junction differs from germline at one of its ends, possibly a read error. The germline V gene has CDR1 SGHTA and CDR2 FQGTGA. The CDR3 loop spans 16 amino acids. This entry is derived from a study of shared clonotypes between healthy human individuals. Study results and limitations: Among donors, the sharing of clonotypes was expected to be influenced by sequencing depth.

An assay was performed, and its level was deep. PCR replicates from unsorted PBMC used roughly 300 ng DNA, and this amount was about 33,000 T cell genomes. Assay: immunoSEQ multiplex PCR; the TCRdb copy retains only in-frame clones and omits some. The sample yields 400,000 to 550,000 clones, 79% seen once. What was sequenced was PBMCs. The chain is built from TRBV7-3 and TRBJ2-3; possibly TRBD2 for D (6 bases). The receptor was derived from a woman aged 35 to 49 in good health. Some clones in this sample may be carry-over from other donors' samples. In DNA, the CDR3 is TGTGCCAGCAGCGTAACGGGGGACTCAAGCACAGATACGCAGTATTTT. Its translation: CASSVTGDSSTDTQYF.